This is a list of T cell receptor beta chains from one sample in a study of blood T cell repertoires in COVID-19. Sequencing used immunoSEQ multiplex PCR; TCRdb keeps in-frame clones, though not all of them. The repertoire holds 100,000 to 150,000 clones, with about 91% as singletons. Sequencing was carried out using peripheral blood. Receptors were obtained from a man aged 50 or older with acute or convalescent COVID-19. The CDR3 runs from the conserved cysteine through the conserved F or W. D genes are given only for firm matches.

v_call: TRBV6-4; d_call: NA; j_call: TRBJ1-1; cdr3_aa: CASSLQFNTEAFF
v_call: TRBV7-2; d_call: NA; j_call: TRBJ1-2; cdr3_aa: CASSLRVAYGYTF
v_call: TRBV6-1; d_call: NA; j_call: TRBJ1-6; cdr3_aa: CASSEAPKRSPLHF
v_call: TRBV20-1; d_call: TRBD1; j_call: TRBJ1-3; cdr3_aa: CSASPRGAGNTIYF
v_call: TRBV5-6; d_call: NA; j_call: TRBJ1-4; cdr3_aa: CASSLVGFGGPTNEKLFF
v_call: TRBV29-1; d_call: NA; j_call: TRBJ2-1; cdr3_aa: CSATLPGQFYNEQFF
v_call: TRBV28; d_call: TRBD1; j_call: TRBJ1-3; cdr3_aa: CASSDGTAGNTIYF
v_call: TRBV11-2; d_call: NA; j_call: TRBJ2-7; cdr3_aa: CASSVRARGEQYF
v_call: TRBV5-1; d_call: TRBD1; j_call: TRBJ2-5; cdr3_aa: CASSLEGTGETQYF
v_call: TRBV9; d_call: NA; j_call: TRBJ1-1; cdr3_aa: CASSPTSGNTEAFF
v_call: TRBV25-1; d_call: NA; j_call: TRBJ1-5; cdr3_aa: CASSFGQSNQPQHF
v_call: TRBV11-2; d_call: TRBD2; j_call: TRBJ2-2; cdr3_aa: CASSFVAGPAGELFF
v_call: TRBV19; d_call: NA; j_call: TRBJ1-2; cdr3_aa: CASSIGPISNGYTF
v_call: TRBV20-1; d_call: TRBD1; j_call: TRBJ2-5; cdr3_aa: CSASDRATQYF
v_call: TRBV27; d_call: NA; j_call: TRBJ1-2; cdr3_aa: CASSSPYGGRYGYTF
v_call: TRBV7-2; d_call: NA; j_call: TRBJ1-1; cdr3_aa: CASSLRAGTPRGTEAFF
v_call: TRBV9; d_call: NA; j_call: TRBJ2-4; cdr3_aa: CASSGTGPENIQYF
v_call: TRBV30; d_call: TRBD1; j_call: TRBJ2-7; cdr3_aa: CAGQSSDRSYEQYF
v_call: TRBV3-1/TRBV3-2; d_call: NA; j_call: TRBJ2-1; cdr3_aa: CASSQESRGEQFF
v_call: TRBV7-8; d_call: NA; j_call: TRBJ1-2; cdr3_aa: CASSSTTGDGYTF
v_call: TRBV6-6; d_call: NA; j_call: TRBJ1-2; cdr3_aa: CASSLGLEYGYTF
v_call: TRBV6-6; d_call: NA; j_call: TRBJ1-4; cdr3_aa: CASSYPRGSNEKLFF
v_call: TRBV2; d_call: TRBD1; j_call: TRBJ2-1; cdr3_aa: CASSSTAYDRGRDEQFF
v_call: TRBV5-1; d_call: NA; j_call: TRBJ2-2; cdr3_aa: CASLAGGVGRPGELFF
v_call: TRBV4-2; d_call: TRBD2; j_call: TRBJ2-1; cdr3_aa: CASSQLSGRAYNEQFF
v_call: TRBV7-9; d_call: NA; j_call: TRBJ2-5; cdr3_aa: CASGPGTHYGETQYF
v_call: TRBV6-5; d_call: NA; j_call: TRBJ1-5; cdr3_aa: CASSLTRGSESPQHF
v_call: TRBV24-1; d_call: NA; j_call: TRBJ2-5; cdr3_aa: CATSDPFRRQGGQETQYF
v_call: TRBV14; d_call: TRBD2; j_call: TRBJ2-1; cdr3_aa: CASSLAGAYNEQFF
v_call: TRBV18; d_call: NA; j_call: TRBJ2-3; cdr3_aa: CASSLEAGDTQYF
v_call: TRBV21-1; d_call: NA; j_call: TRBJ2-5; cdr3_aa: CASSARDLQETQYF
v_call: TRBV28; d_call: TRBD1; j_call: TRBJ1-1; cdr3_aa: CASSHNRGRTEAFF
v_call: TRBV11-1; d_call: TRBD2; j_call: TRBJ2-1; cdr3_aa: CASRPTSGGYNEQFF
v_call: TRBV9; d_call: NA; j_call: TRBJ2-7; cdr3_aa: CASSPPSPLSYEQYF
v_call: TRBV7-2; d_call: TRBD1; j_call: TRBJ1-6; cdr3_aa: CASSTRDSATLHF
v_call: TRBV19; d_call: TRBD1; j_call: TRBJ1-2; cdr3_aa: CASSIGVTGDVGGYTF
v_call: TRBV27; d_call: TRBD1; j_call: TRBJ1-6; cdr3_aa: CARVGWTGSSPLHF
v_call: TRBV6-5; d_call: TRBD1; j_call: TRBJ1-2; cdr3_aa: CASSPPDRAYGYTF
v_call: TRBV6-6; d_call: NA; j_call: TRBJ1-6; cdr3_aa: CASSSGEPLHF